This TCR beta chain was recovered during a study of tumor-infiltrating lymphocytes in oesophageal squamous cell carcinoma. This clonotype is medium-sized in the sample. Each CDR3 protein is one row after TCRdb ran MiXCR on the PCR reads. Seen here are several thousand distinct CDR3 sequences, roughly 14% observed once, and the top ten hold about 13%. The J segment lost 4 bases and the V segment lost 2 bases, leaving 4 bases of the junction unmatched. The germline V gene has CDR1 MNHNY and CDR2 SVGAGI (reference sequence). This CDR3 comprises 15 residues. Input material: blood. V usage is TRBV6-6 and J usage is TRBJ1-1, with TRBD1 matching 10 bases. The clonotype was recovered from a male donor with esophageal squamous cell carcinoma. CDR3 nucleotide sequence: TGTGCCAGCAGTTACGGGACAGGGGTAATCACTGAAGCTTTCTTT. Amino acid sequence: CASSYGTGVITEAFF.